The 5 T cell receptor beta chains below all came from one sample that was sequenced in a study of T cells in Graves' hyperthyroidism and ophthalmopathy. What was amplified from RNA transcripts were TCR beta CDR3 regions. The primer set for the first-round RT-PCR of the TCR CDR3 was HTBI. TCRdb called the multiplex PCR reads again in MiXCR, with one record for every CDR3 protein. The sample has nearly 600,000 distinct CDR3 sequences; about 14% are singletons. The sample was blood. The receptors were gathered from a woman in her twenties or thirties with Graves' hyperthyroidism that later progressed to Graves' ophthalmopathy.

This clonotype was counted a few times. This rearrangement joins TRBV7-3 to TRBJ1-1; D perhaps matches TRBD1 (6 bases). Germline CDR1 and CDR2: SGHTA and FQGTGA. The CDR3 is made up of 13 amino acids. The germline V and J ends were trimmed by 6 bases and 9 bases, with 17 bases remaining between them. The chain's CDR3 is CASRGRVQGQAFF. The CDR3 coding sequence is TGTGCCAGCAGGGGAAGGGTTCAGGGGCAAGCTTTCTTT.

This clonotype was seen more than once but under ten times. Being one base from a much bigger clone, this may be a read error. The chain is built from TRBV28 and TRBJ1-5; 10 nucleotides match TRBD1. Germline loops: CDR1 MDHEN, CDR2 SYDVKM. The length of the CDR3 is 17 residues. In DNA form, the CDR3 reads TGTGCCAGCAGCTCTCTCGGACAGGGGGAAAGCAATCGGCCCCAGCATTTT. Translating it yields CASSSLGQGESNRPQHF.

This clonotype was detected once. V is TRBV7-9 and J is TRBJ2-1; 9 nucleotides agree with TRBD2. The germline V gene has CDR1 SEHNR and CDR2 FQNEAQ (reference sequence). The ends lost 3 bases at V and 6 bases at J; junction bases unmatched: 6. This CDR3 spans 15 amino acids. The CDR3 loop reads CASSFAGGPVNEQFF. DNA for the CDR3: TGTGCCAGCAGCTTCGCGGGAGGGCCGGTCAATGAGCAGTTCTTC. Together with reference TRBV7-9 and TRBJ2-1, the CDR3 gives the full variable domain: DTGVSQNPRHKITKRGQNVTFRCDPISEHNRLYWYRQTLGQGPEFLTYFQNEAQLEKSRLLSDRFSAERPKGSFSTLEIQRTEQGDSAMYLCASSFAGGPVNEQFFGPGTRLTVL.

The chain joins TRBV19 to TRBJ2-2; D is perhaps TRBD2 (7 bases). Germline assignment: CDR1 LNHDA and CDR2 SQIVND (reference sequence). The CDR3 length is 17 residues. V was trimmed by 6 bases and J by 0 bases, leaving 17 bases between them. DNA of the CDR3: TGTGCCAGTAGGAGGGAGGGGGAAGGCGCGAACACCGGGGAGCTGTTTTTT. Translation gives CASRREGEGANTGELFF.

This clonotype has a count of ten or more. V usage is TRBV12-3 or TRBV12-4 and J usage is TRBJ2-1; D possibly uses TRBD1 or TRBD2 (5 bases each). V dropped 3 bases and J dropped 10 bases, with 13 bases sitting between them. This CDR3 has 13 amino acids. CDR3 protein: CASSFAGSGEQFF. DNA of the CDR3: TGTGCCAGCAGTTTCGCAGGGTCGGGAGAGCAGTTCTTC.